A selection of T cell receptor beta chains follows, all from one sample in a study of identical twins. TCRdb itself ran the 5' RACE reads through MiXCR, one entry per CDR3 protein. Among approximately 500,000 distinct CDR3 sequences listed, approximately 24% were seen once. These data also formed part of another study, on T cells expressing NK-cell markers.

The sample comprised CD4+ T cells sorted from blood. All receptors come from a young woman in good health. Both conserved end residues are part of each CDR3. A D gene is named only where the DNA matches it firmly. Size is stated for part of the rows, as once, few or many counts, or as a class when the clone is expanded.

>TRBD1|TRBJ1-2|10|TRBV29-1|-
TGCAGCGGCACAGGGGATGGCTACACCTTC
CSGTGDGYTF
>-|TRBJ1-1|12|TRBV20-1|few
TGCAGTGCCTCCCAATCGAACACTGAAGCTTTCTTT
CSASQSNTEAFF
>-|TRBJ1-1|15|TRBV5-1|many
TGCGCCAGTTCTGGGGGGGGCGCAGGGTCAACTGAAGCTTTCTTT
CASSGGGAGSTEAFF
>TRBD2|TRBJ2-3|16|TRBV6-1|-
TGTGCCAGCAGTCAGAGACTAGCGGGAGTCACAGATACGCAGTATTTT
CASSQRLAGVTDTQYF
>-|TRBJ2-5|12|TRBV5-1|few
TGCGCCAGCAGCTTTCCCCCTGAGACCCAGTACTTC
CASSFPPETQYF
>TRBD1|TRBJ1-6|14|TRBV7-3|few
TGTGCCAGCAGCTTGGGGACAGTGAATTCACCCCTCCACTTT
CASSLGTVNSPLHF
>-|TRBJ2-1|14|TRBV6-4|-
TGTGCCAGCACCCGGGACAGACTAGGGAATGAGCAGTTCTTC
CASTRDRLGNEQFF
>TRBD2|TRBJ2-1|16|TRBV2|many
TGTGCCAGCAGCGTAGCGGGGGGCCTCTCCTACAATGAGCAGTTCTTC
CASSVAGGLSYNEQFF
>-|TRBJ2-1|17|TRBV5-1|-
TGCGCCAGCAGCCCTGGAGTTGCTAGCCGACAATACAATGAGCAGTTCTTC
CASSPGVASRQYNEQFF
>TRBD1|TRBJ2-5|16|TRBV10-3|few
TGTGCCATCAGTGAGCGCGGGACAGGGTTTTCGGAGACCCAGTACTTC
CAISERGTGFSETQYF
>TRBD1|TRBJ2-2|13|TRBV12-3/TRBV12-4|few
TGTGCCAGCATCGAACAGGGGGGAAGGGAGCTGTTTTTT
CASIEQGGRELFF
>-|TRBJ2-3|17|TRBV12-5|-
TGTGCTAGTGGTTTAAAGTTTGGGGGCGGGAGCACAGATACGCAGTATTTT
CASGLKFGGGSTDTQYF
>-|TRBJ2-3|16|TRBV27|-
TGTGCCAGCAGTTCCTGGACACAACTTAGCACAGATACGCAGTATTTT
CASSSWTQLSTDTQYF
>-|TRBJ1-1|13|TRBV7-2|-
TGTGCCAGCAGCCCTCGGGGTGGGGGGGAAGCTTTCTTT
CASSPRGGGEAFF
>TRBD1|TRBJ1-6|15|TRBV20-1|-
TGCAGTGCTAGGGAAGGGGGCCACTATAATTCACCCCTCCACTTT
CSAREGGHYNSPLHF
>-|TRBJ1-1|14|TRBV5-1|few
TGCGCCAGCAGCTTATGGACGGTGAACACTGAAGCTTTCTTT
CASSLWTVNTEAFF
>-|TRBJ2-5|13|TRBV29-1|few
TGCAGCGTTGTGTTCCTGGGGGAAGAGACCCAGTACTTC
CSVVFLGEETQYF
>TRBD2|TRBJ2-7|16|TRBV5-1|few
TGCGCCAGCAGCTCCCCCTGGGAGGGGATAGCCTACGAGCAGTACTTC
CASSSPWEGIAYEQYF
>TRBD2|TRBJ2-1|12|TRBV29-1|few
TGCAGCGTTGGACTAGCGGTAAATGAGCAGTTCTTC
CSVGLAVNEQFF
>TRBD2|TRBJ2-1|16|TRBV11-3|few
TGTGCCAGCAGCCGGGGGACTAGCGGGAACTACAATGAGCAGTTCTTC
CASSRGTSGNYNEQFF
>-|TRBJ2-1|15|TRBV3-1|few
TGTGCCAGCAGCCAAGGGGTCACCTTCTACAATGAGCAGTTCTTC
CASSQGVTFYNEQFF
>-|TRBJ2-5|14|TRBV12-3/TRBV12-4|-
TGTGCCAGCAGGTTACCGATTCACCAAGAGACCCAGTACTTC
CASRLPIHQETQYF
>TRBD2|TRBJ2-7|18|TRBV11-2|-
TGTGCCAGCAGCTTACTCCCCCCTCTTGAGCGGGAGGCCTACGAGCAGTACTTC
CASSLLPPLEREAYEQYF
>-|TRBJ2-5|17|TRBV20-1|few
TGCAGTGCTAGAGATCTGGGGGAGGTTGGTGCCCAAGAGACCCAGTACTTC
CSARDLGEVGAQETQYF
>TRBD1|TRBJ1-2|16|TRBV7-4|-
TGTGCCAGCAGCTTAGTCCCCGGACAGGGGGAGGGTGGCTACACCTTC
CASSLVPGQGEGGYTF
>-|TRBJ2-3|14|TRBV20-1|-
TGCAGTGCGAGAAGTCAGCCCGGGGGAGATACGCAGTATTTT
CSARSQPGGDTQYF
>TRBD1|TRBJ2-5|14|TRBV5-6|-
TGTGCCAGCAGCTTGGTCCCAGGGGGAGAGACCCAGTACTTC
CASSLVPGGETQYF
>TRBD1|TRBJ2-1|15|TRBV7-8|once
TGTGCCAGCAGCTGGAGACAGGGAACATACAATGAGCAGTTCTTC
CASSWRQGTYNEQFF
>-|TRBJ1-5|13|TRBV5-6|-
TGTGCCAGCAGCTTCGGAGGGGAAAAGCCCCAGCATTTT
CASSFGGEKPQHF
>-|TRBJ2-7|15|TRBV29-1|-
TGCAGCGTTGCATTCGGGGAGACTACCACCTACGAGCAGTACTTC
CSVAFGETTTYEQYF
>-|TRBJ2-3|16|TRBV18|-
TGTGCCAGCTCACAAAGCCTCGACCGGGACACAGATACGCAGTATTTT
CASSQSLDRDTDTQYF
>-|TRBJ2-3|15|TRBV5-6|few
TGTGCCAGCAGCTCCCCTTGGACCTACACAGATACGCAGTATTTT
CASSSPWTYTDTQYF
>-|TRBJ2-5|15|TRBV12-3/TRBV12-4|few
TGTGCCAGCAGTTTTGAAGGTAGAAACGAAGAGACCCAGTACTTC
CASSFEGRNEETQYF
>-|TRBJ1-1|15|TRBV4-3|few
TGCGCCAGCAGCCAAGTCCAGACAGAGAACACTGAAGCTTTCTTT
CASSQVQTENTEAFF
>-|TRBJ2-2|14|TRBV7-9|-
TGTGCCAGCAGCTTAGAACGGCGGGCCGGGGAGCTGTTTTTT
CASSLERRAGELFF
>-|TRBJ2-3|13|TRBV20-1|-
TGCAGTGCCCCGTATAGGGGCACAGATACGCAGTATTTT
CSAPYRGTDTQYF
>-|TRBJ1-2|18|TRBV5-1|-
TGCGCCAGCAGCTTGGTTTCGACGCATCGGGCTTCTGTGATGCGCTACACCTTC
CASSLVSTHRASVMRYTF
>-|TRBJ2-7|14|TRBV5-1|-
TGCGCCAGCAGTTCGCCGGGCGACGGGCACGAGCAGTACTTC
CASSSPGDGHEQYF
>TRBD1|TRBJ2-7|15|TRBV11-3|-
TGTGCCAGCAGCATCACGTCCGGGACAGCCGGAAAGCAGTACTTC
CASSITSGTAGKQYF
>TRBD1|TRBJ2-4|13|TRBV20-1|-
TGCAGTGCTCCCCGGGACAGGAAAAACATTCAGTACTTC
CSAPRDRKNIQYF
>-|TRBJ1-1|12|TRBV10-3|few
TGTGCCATCAGCGCTCAGGGGACTGAAGCTTTCTTT
CAISAQGTEAFF
>-|TRBJ2-3|15|TRBV2|few
TGTGCCAGCGGCGGAATAGGGCCCTCCGCAGATACGCAGTATTTT
CASGGIGPSADTQYF
>TRBD2|TRBJ2-5|19|TRBV5-1|-
TGCGCCAGCAGCCCCTACCGCGGGGCTAGCGGGAGATACCAAGAGACCCAGTACTTC
CASSPYRGASGRYQETQYF
>-|TRBJ2-2|11|TRBV12-3/TRBV12-4|-
TGTGCCAGCAGTAAGCGGGGGGAGCTGTTTTTT
CASSKRGELFF
>-|TRBJ2-7|12|TRBV20-1|-
TGCAGTGCTATTGGTAACTCCTACGAGCAGTACTTC
CSAIGNSYEQYF
>TRBD2|TRBJ2-3|16|TRBV5-5|-
TGTGCCAGCAGCTTAGGACTAGCGGGAGATCCAGATACGCAGTATTTT
CASSLGLAGDPDTQYF
>-|TRBJ1-4|14|TRBV7-9|once
TGTGCCAGCAGCGCAGGAAAGTTCGGGGAAAAACTGTTTTTT
CASSAGKFGEKLFF
>-|TRBJ1-6|12|TRBV6-4|-
TGTGCCAGCAGTGACTCGGGTTCACCCCTCCACTTT
CASSDSGSPLHF
>-|TRBJ2-1|15|TRBV6-4|few
TGTGCCAGCAGTGGGTCGTTTACACTTTACAATGAGCAGTTCTTC
CASSGSFTLYNEQFF
>-|TRBJ2-5|15|TRBV24-1|few
TGTGCCACCAGTGTAGGGCACAGCCTGGGGGAGACCCAGTACTTC
CATSVGHSLGETQYF
>-|TRBJ1-2|12|TRBV7-9|-
TGTGCCAGCAGCTACGACAGTCATGGCTACACCTTC
CASSYDSHGYTF
>-|TRBJ1-2|14|TRBV2|-
TGTGCCAGCAGTGACCGGGGTTCTTCATACGGCTACACCTTC
CASSDRGSSYGYTF
>-|TRBJ2-1|15|TRBV7-2|-
TGTGCCAGCAGCCCGTCCCTAGCCCACTACAATGAGCAGTTCTTC
CASSPSLAHYNEQFF
>TRBD1|TRBJ1-4|19|TRBV4-3|-
TGCGCCAGCAGCCAAGAGGACAGGATTCGGGGTGCAACTAATGAAAAACTGTTTTTT
CASSQEDRIRGATNEKLFF
>-|TRBJ2-1|15|TRBV15|-
TGTGCCACCAGCAGAGAATCCCGGGGGATCGGTGAGCAGTTCTTC
CATSRESRGIGEQFF